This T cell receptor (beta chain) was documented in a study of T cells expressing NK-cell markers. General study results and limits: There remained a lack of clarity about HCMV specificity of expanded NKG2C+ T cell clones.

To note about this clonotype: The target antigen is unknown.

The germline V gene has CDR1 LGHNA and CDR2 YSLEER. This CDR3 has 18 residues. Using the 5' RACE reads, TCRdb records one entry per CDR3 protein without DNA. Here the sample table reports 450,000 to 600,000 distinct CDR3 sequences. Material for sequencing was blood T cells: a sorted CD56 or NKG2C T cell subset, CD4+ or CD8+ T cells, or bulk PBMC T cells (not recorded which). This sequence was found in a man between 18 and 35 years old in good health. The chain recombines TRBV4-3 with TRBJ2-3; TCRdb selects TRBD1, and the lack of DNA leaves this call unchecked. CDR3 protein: CASSHAPGRVESTDTQYF.